What follows is one TCR beta chain and its context. The antigen is undetermined. Mismatch with germline at one junction end may stem from a read error. The V gene's germline CDR1 is SGHAT and CDR2 FQDESV (reference sequence). The CDR3 covers 16 residues. TCR beta cDNA was reverse-transcribed from around 0.55 ug of total RNA. The reaction used a constant-region primer and ProtoScript II reverse transcriptase. A slightly modified ARM-PCR protocol with three nested multiplex PCR rounds produced these TCR beta libraries. TRBV1-TRBV30 forward primers paired with a C-beta reverse primer drove the first two PCR rounds, 10 cycles each. Each CDR3 protein is one row after TCRdb ran MiXCR on the multiplex PCR reads. This repertoire shows about 200,000 distinct CDR3 sequences, about 65% found once; its top ten account for about 7.1%. Germline DNA was extracted alongside blood RNA, which was obtained from unsorted whole blood.

The data were obtained in a study of tumor-infiltrating lymphocytes in primary liver carcinoma. Background on the study: Every patient in the cohort had a primary liver carcinoma. That carcinoma was treated by surgical resection.

Study results and caveats: Tumor-adjacent and tumor-blood pairs shared less of their repertoires than tumor region pairs shared.

Sequenced sample: peripheral blood. The TCR sequence derives from a woman aged 60-75 years with primary liver carcinoma and hepatitis B virus infection. This chain links TRBV11-1 with TRBJ2-3, with no clear D. CDR3 in amino acids: CASSWGTGAPRISQYF. DNA of the CDR3: TGCGCCAGCAGCTGGGGTACCGGAGCTCCACGGATTTCGCAGTATTTT.